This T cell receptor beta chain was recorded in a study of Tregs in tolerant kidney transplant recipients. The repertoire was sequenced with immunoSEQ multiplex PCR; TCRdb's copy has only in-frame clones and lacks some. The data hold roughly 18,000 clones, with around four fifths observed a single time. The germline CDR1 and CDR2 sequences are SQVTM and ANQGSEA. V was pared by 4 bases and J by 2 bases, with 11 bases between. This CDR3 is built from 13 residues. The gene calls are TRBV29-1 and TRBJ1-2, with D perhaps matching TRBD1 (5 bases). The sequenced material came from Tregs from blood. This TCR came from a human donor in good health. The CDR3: CSVGAGINYGYTF. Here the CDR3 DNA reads TGCAGCGTTGGGGCAGGGATCAACTATGGCTACACCTTC.